The text below deals with one T cell receptor (beta chain). Germline V CDR1 and CDR2: SGHRS, YFSETQ. The CDR3 has 14 residues. V lost 0 bases and J 3 bases, leaving 6 bases between the germline ends. Sequencing used immunoSEQ multiplex PCR; TCRdb keeps in-frame clones, though not all of them. The data contain roughly 30,000 clones, around nine tenths of them singletons. This specimen comes from a study of control samples from healthy donors and cancer patients. V usage is TRBV5-1 and J usage is TRBJ2-2, with D possibly TRBD2 on 5 matching bases. The TCR sequence derives from a female donor with melanoma. Sequencing was carried out using formalin-fixed, paraffin-embedded tissue. CDR3 in amino acids: CASSLERDTGELFF. For the CDR3, the DNA is TGCGCCAGCAGCTTGGAGAGGGACACCGGGGAGCTGTTTTTT.